Shown below are 28 T cell receptor beta chains from a single sample sequenced in a study of Graves' ophthalmopathy and Graves' hyperthyroidism listed by TCRdb under 2018. The instrument was an Illumina HiSeq 2000. For repertoire sequencing, the TCR beta CDR3 regions were amplified from RNA transcripts. The first round was an RT-PCR using HTBI primers with the Qiagen OneStep RT-PCR kit, and this first round was followed by a second-round multiplex PCR, then size selection and purification. TCRdb handled the public reads itself, with Q25 trimming in fastp and clone calling in MiXCR, and kept productive beta chains. Rows are unified per CDR3 protein, each entry keeping the most common DNA and genes. The sample table records over a million distinct CDR3 sequences; about 35% of these occur just once. The ten largest make up 11% of the sample. The sequenced sample consisted of peripheral blood or thyroid tissue (not recorded which). These receptors all stem from an adult man with Graves' hyperthyroidism.

This clonotype was counted ten times or more. The chain uses TRBV2 and TRBJ1-5, with 8 bases identical to TRBD1. The germline CDR1 and CDR2 sequences are SNHLY and FYNNEI. Trimming removed 5 bases from V and 0 bases from J; junction bases left unmatched: 6. This CDR3 spans 16 amino acids. CDR3 sequence: CASSRDRTDSNQPQHF. CDR3 sequence (DNA): TGTGCCAGCAGTCGGGACAGGACAGATAGCAATCAGCCCCAGCATTTT.

A remark on this clonotype: A single base separates this from a much larger clone, so it may be a read error. This chain joins TRBV7-6 and TRBJ2-2; 7 bases agree with TRBD2. Germline V gives CDR1 SGHVS, CDR2 FNYEAQ. The CDR3 is 15 residues long. The DNA of the CDR3 is TGTGCCCGCAGCTTAAACGCGGGAGTGGGCGGGGAGCTGTTTTTT. Encoded protein: CARSLNAGVGGELFF. The full variable domain, with the rest looked up from reference TRBV7-6 and TRBJ2-2, is GAGVSQSPRYKVTKRGQDVALRCDPISGHVSLYWYRQALGQGPEFLTYFNYEAQQDKSGLPNDRFSAERPEGSISTLTIQRTEQRDSAMYRCARSLNAGVGGELFFGEGSRLTVL.

The chain employs TRBV10-3 and TRBJ2-5, with D perhaps assigned TRBD1 or TRBD2 (5 bases each). Germline V gives CDR1 ENHRY, CDR2 SYGVKD. V gave up 10 bases and J gave up 5 bases, with 23 bases separating them. The CDR3 totals 15 residues. CDR3 in amino acids: CATNGGGQGGETQYF. The CDR3 coding sequence is TGTGCCACTAATGGCGGCGGGCAGGGCGGCGAGACCCAGTACTTC.

This clonotype was detected many times. This chain joins TRBV29-1 and TRBJ1-1, with 8 bases identical to TRBD1. The CDR3 consists of 14 residues. The V and J ends lost 5 bases and 1 base, in that order; junction bases with no gene match: 6. CDR1 and CDR2 from the germline V gene are SQVTM and ANQGSEA. Here the CDR3 reads CSVIRTGKNTEAFF. The CDR3 DNA reads TGCAGCGTTATTCGGACAGGGAAGAACACTGAAGCTTTCTTT.

This clonotype was observed a single time. This rearrangement joins TRBV14 to TRBJ1-4; maybe TRBD1 (5 bases). The V and J ends lost 5 bases and 7 bases respectively, with 20 bases between them. The CDR3 consists of 16 residues. Looked up from germline, CDR1 is SGHDN and CDR2 is FVKESK. CDR3 residues: CASSLDPGTLGEKLFF. The CDR3 coding sequence is TGTGCCAGCAGCTTGGACCCCGGGACTCTTGGTGAAAAACTGTTTTTT.

This chain joins TRBV25-1 and TRBJ1-5; D remains unclear. The CDR3 loop spans 13 amino acids. Germline values: CDR1 MGHDK, CDR2 SYGVNS. V lost 6 bases and J 2 bases, leaving 8 bases between the germline ends. In DNA, the CDR3 is TGTGCCAGCAGCAATATGGGCAATCAGCCCCAGCATTTT. This translates into CASSNMGNQPQHF.

This clonotype was detected a few times. This chain links TRBV7-9 with TRBJ2-2; D perhaps matches TRBD1 (6 bases). The ends were cut back, 5 bases at V and 1 base at J, with 17 bases in the middle. This CDR3 region has 17 residues. From germline, CDR1 is SEHNR and CDR2 FQNEAQ (reference sequence). The DNA of the CDR3 is TGTGCCAGCAGCCCCGTCAATGGACAGAAGAACACCGGGGAGCTGTTTTTT. Amino acid sequence: CASSPVNGQKNTGELFF.

The chain has TRBV28 and TRBJ1-6; D is undetermined. CDR1 is MDHEN, CDR2 SYDVKM, per germline. CDR3 length: 11 residues. V dropped 3 bases and J dropped 10 bases, with 4 bases sitting between them. Here the CDR3 DNA reads TGTGCCAGCAGTTTTCTCTCACCCCTCCACTTT. Translated, it gives CASSFLSPLHF.

The V gene is TRBV7-9, the J gene TRBJ2-2; D gene unclear. V lost 4 bases and J 3 bases, leaving 9 bases between the germline ends. In germline, CDR1 is SEHNR, CDR2 FQNEAQ (reference sequence). This CDR3 contains 14 residues. This chain's CDR3 is CASSSGFDTGELFF. The DNA of the CDR3 is TGTGCCAGCAGCTCCGGGTTTGACACCGGGGAGCTGTTTTTT.

V gene TRBV25-1 combines with J gene TRBJ1-2; a possible D gene is TRBD1 (6 bases). Germline V lookup: CDR1 MGHDK, CDR2 SYGVNS. The CDR3 extends over 17 amino acids. The germline V and J ends were trimmed by 7 bases and 2 bases, with 23 bases remaining between them. CDR3 in amino acids: CASTYPRGGASNYGYTF. For the CDR3, the DNA is TGTGCCAGCACTTACCCAAGGGGGGGCGCGTCGAACTATGGCTACACCTTC.

The chain uses TRBV10-3 and TRBJ1-1; the match to TRBD1 covers 7 bases. The CDR3 is 17 amino acids. The germline V gene encodes CDR1 ENHRY and CDR2 SYGVKD. V lost 3 bases, J lost 1 base, and 11 bases stayed unmatched. CDR3 residues: CAISEGTVRVQNTEAFF. CDR3 bases: TGTGCCATCAGTGAAGGGACAGTTAGAGTACAGAACACTGAAGCTTTCTTT.

Many counts were recorded for this clonotype. The V and J genes are TRBV19 and TRBJ1-5; D is perhaps TRBD1 (6 bases). This CDR3 region has 14 residues. Germline V CDR1 and CDR2: LNHDA, SQIVND (reference sequence). V dropped 3 bases and J dropped 5 bases, with 11 bases sitting between them. CDR3: CASSIWDTDQPQHF. The DNA for the CDR3 is TGTGCCAGTAGTATCTGGGACACTGATCAGCCCCAGCATTTT.

This clonotype was detected ten times or more. The chain combines TRBV19 with TRBJ1-6, with unresolved D. The CDR3 contains 14 residues. Germline CDR1 LNHDA, CDR2 SQIVND (reference sequence). V was shortened by 5 bases and J by 2 bases, with 7 bases between the two germline ends. The CDR3 sequence: CASSETAYNSPLHF. The CDR3 nucleotides are TGTGCCAGTAGTGAAACGGCCTATAATTCACCCCTCCACTTT.

This clonotype was detected many times. The chain uses TRBV20-1 and TRBJ1-5; the match to TRBD1 covers 9 bases. The CDR3 covers 14 residues. CDR1 DFQATT and CDR2 SNEGSKA come from the germline V gene (reference sequence). J gave up 2 bases and V 6 bases, and 5 bases lay outside the gene matches. The CDR3 DNA reads TGCAGTGCGCTGACAGGGGGTGGCAATCAGCCCCAGCATTTT. This translates into CSALTGGGNQPQHF.

This clonotype has ten or more counts. This chain links TRBV29-1 with TRBJ2-2, with TRBD2 matching 7 bases. Germline V gene lookup returns CDR1 SQVTM and CDR2 ANQGSEA. Trimming cost V 0 bases and J 1 base; bases outside gene matches: 2. CDR3 length: 15 residues. CDR3 nucleotides: TGCAGCGTTGAAGAGGGAGGGAAGAACACCGGGGAGCTGTTTTTT. Encoded protein: CSVEEGGKNTGELFF.

This clonotype was counted only a few times. The rearrangement links TRBV6-2 or TRBV6-3 to TRBJ1-5; no definite D call. Germline CDR1 reads MNHEY; CDR2 reads SVGEGT. V lost 6 bases and J lost 5, with 17 bases in between. This CDR3 spans 15 amino acids. The CDR3 region is CASRRDDGIDQPQHF. The CDR3 DNA reads as TGTGCCAGCAGACGAGACGACGGGATTGATCAGCCCCAGCATTTT.

This clonotype was found many times. V usage is TRBV29-1 and J usage is TRBJ2-5; D is ambiguous. CDR1 is SQVTM, CDR2 ANQGSEA, per germline. With 5 bases removed from V and 5 bases from J, the gap between germline ends came to 6 bases. The CDR3 runs to 10 residues. CDR3 in amino acids: CSVLRETQYF. DNA of the CDR3: TGCAGCGTTCTCCGGGAGACCCAGTACTTC.

This clonotype was recorded many times. The V gene is TRBV10-3, the J gene TRBJ1-3; 7 bases are a match to TRBD1. Trimming took 6 bases from V and 4 from J; bases not matched to a gene: 6. This CDR3 contains 14 residues. Germline V gene lookup returns CDR1 ENHRY and CDR2 SYGVKD. This CDR3 reads CAISWDSKGNTIYF. CDR3 nucleotide sequence: TGTGCCATCAGCTGGGACAGCAAAGGAAACACCATATATTTT.

A single count supports this clonotype. The chain carries TRBV12-3 or TRBV12-4 and TRBJ1-1; unclear D gene. Trimming took 6 bases from V and 1 from J, leaving 18 bases between them. This CDR3 spans 16 amino acids. CDR3 amino acids: CASSAWRAEGNTEAFF. As DNA, the CDR3 is TGTGCCAGCAGCGCGTGGAGGGCTGAAGGGAACACTGAAGCTTTCTTT.

The chain carries TRBV18 and TRBJ2-5, with a tentative D call TRBD1 (6 bases). This CDR3 spans 13 amino acids. Germline V gives CDR1 KGHSH, CDR2 LQKENI. V was trimmed by 5 bases and J by 7 bases, leaving 14 bases between them. The CDR3 nucleotides are TGTGCCAGCTCATCAGACAGGTCCGGGACCCAGTACTTC. Translating it yields CASSSDRSGTQYF.

The rearrangement joins TRBV5-8 to TRBJ2-2; D remains unclear. V was cut by 2 bases and J by 6 bases, with 14 bases left in between. The length of the CDR3 is 15 residues. CDR1 and CDR2 (germline): SGHTS, YDEGEE. CDR3 sequence reads: CASSFSGRLAGELFF. As DNA, the CDR3 is TGTGCCAGCAGCTTTTCGGGCCGGCTTGCCGGGGAGCTGTTTTTT.

The chain is built from TRBV5-1 and TRBJ1-3, with 9 bases aligning to TRBD1. The CDR3 runs to 16 residues. In germline, CDR1 is SGHRS, CDR2 YFSETQ. Trimming took 4 bases from V and 4 from J; bases not matched to a gene: 9. The CDR3 sequence is CASSPQTGTGGNTIYF. Written as DNA, the CDR3 is TGCGCCAGCAGCCCCCAAACCGGGACAGGGGGAAACACCATATATTTT.

This clonotype has a count of ten or more. The chain has TRBV19 and TRBJ1-1; 7 bases are a match to TRBD1. Germline V gene sequence: CDR1 LNHDA, CDR2 SQIVND (reference sequence). CDR3 length: 15 amino acids. V trimming: 4 bases; J trimming: 0 bases; junction bases outside the gene matches: 5. CDR3 amino acids: CASSRGDRMNTEAFF. DNA for the CDR3: TGTGCCAGTAGTAGAGGGGACAGAATGAACACTGAAGCTTTCTTT.

Regarding this clonotype: The conserved final phenylalanine or tryptophan is absent from the CDR3, which likely points to a read error. The chain has TRBV7-8 and TRBJ1-1; D possibly corresponds to TRBD1 (5 bases). Germline CDR1 is SGHVS and CDR2 is FQNEAQ. The CDR3 runs 14 residues. Trimming stripped 9 bases from V and 6 bases from J, with 20 bases between. CDR3 protein: CASSQVSVGAEAFL. The CDR3, as DNA: TGTGCCAGTAGCCAAGTATCCGTGGGGGCTGAAGCTTTCCTT.

The CDR3: CASSYSIGEDQPQHF. The CDR3 region has the DNA TGTGCCAGCAGTTACTCGATAGGGGAAGATCAGCCCCAGCATTTT. The chain combines TRBV6-6 with TRBJ1-5; D is possibly TRBD1 (5 bases). The CDR3 has 15 residues. Trimming pared 0 bases from V and 5 bases from J, leaving 11 bases between. Germline V CDR1 and CDR2: MNHNY, SVGAGI (reference sequence).

This clonotype occurred a few times. The rearrangement uses TRBV4-3 and TRBJ1-1; D not resolved. The CDR3 spans 15 residues. V lost 0 bases to trimming and J lost 2 bases, with 10 bases between them. Germline lookup yields CDR1 LGHNA and CDR2 YSLEER. The CDR3 region has the DNA TGCGCCAGCAGCCAAGATCGCAGGCACAACACTGAAGCTTTCTTT. It encodes CASSQDRRHNTEAFF.

This clonotype was counted at least ten times. The rearrangement uses TRBV7-9 and TRBJ1-6, with a weak D call TRBD1 (5 bases). CDR3 length equals 14 residues. The germline gives CDR1 SEHNR, CDR2 FQNEAQ (reference sequence). Trimming removed 1 base at V and 7 bases at J, with 8 bases between. CDR3 in amino acids: CASSLGDANSPLHF. The CDR3 coding sequence is TGTGCCAGCAGCTTAGGGGACGCAAATTCACCCCTCCACTTT.

This clonotype has at least ten counts. The genes are TRBV5-1 and TRBJ2-7; TRBD1 is a possible D gene (6 bases). Per germline, CDR1 SGHRS and CDR2 YFSETQ. This CDR3 is built from 15 residues. Trimming pared 0 bases from V and 2 bases from J, leaving 12 bases between. CDR3: CASSLAAGVTYEQYF. The DNA for the CDR3 is TGCGCCAGCAGCTTGGCGGCAGGGGTGACCTACGAGCAGTACTTC.